These 26 T cell receptor beta chains came from one sample sequenced in a study of blood T cell repertoires in COVID-19. The protocol was immunoSEQ multiplex PCR, while the TCRdb copy is restricted to in-frame clones and leaves out a portion. Counted here are over 200,000 clones, 84% occurring once; the ten biggest clones make up roughly 18%. Sequencing was done on a sample of peripheral blood. These receptors were collected from a woman older than 75 with active or convalescent COVID-19.

This clone turned up a few times. The chain combines TRBV19 with TRBJ2-2; no clear D. CDR1 is LNHDA and CDR2 is SQIVND in the germline V gene (reference sequence). Trimming stripped 3 bases from V and 2 bases from J, with 10 bases between. The CDR3 is made up of 15 amino acids. CDR3 protein: CASSITQYNTGELFF. CDR3 coding DNA: TGTGCCAGTAGTATCACACAATATAACACCGGGGAGCTGTTTTTT.

The J gene is TRBJ2-7, the V gene TRBV3-1 (or the pseudogene TRBV3-2); D may be TRBD2 (6 bases). The CDR3 loop spans 20 amino acids. Germline CDR1 LGHDT, CDR2 YNNKEL (reference sequence). Trimming took off 0 bases at V and 0 bases at J, with 24 bases between the two ends. The CDR3 sequence: CASSQDPRGAPLTSSYEQYF. The CDR3 DNA follows: TGTGCCAGCAGCCAAGATCCCCGCGGGGCCCCTCTTACTAGCTCCTACGAGCAGTACTTC.

The gene calls are TRBV5-1 and TRBJ2-7; TRBD1 aligns across 7 bases. CDR1 and CDR2 from the germline V gene are SGHRS and YFSETQ. This CDR3 region has 14 residues. The V gene end was trimmed by 4 bases and the J gene end by 6 bases; junction bases not matched to a gene: 10. In DNA, the CDR3 is TGCGCCAGCAGCCCTGACAGGGTAGAGCTCGAGCAGTACTTC. Translated: CASSPDRVELEQYF.

A single count supports this clone. The V gene is TRBV9, the J gene TRBJ2-7; a possible D gene is TRBD1 (6 bases). CDR1 is SGDLS, CDR2 YYNGEE, per germline. Deletions cut 3 bases from V and 6 bases from J, with 19 bases between. The CDR3 covers 15 residues. CDR3: CASSGPSKQGLEQYF. CDR3 DNA sequence: TGTGCCAGCAGCGGACCTTCCAAACAGGGCCTCGAGCAGTACTTC.

This clone was counted once. V and J are TRBV4-3 and TRBJ2-2; D call uncertain. V was cut by 0 bases and J by 1 base, with 9 bases left in between. The CDR3 length is 16 residues. Germline-derived CDR1 and CDR2 are LGHNA and YSLEER. The CDR3 sequence: CASSQDLKQNTGELFF. As DNA, the CDR3 is TGCGCCAGCAGCCAAGATTTGAAGCAGAACACCGGGGAGCTGTTTTTT.

This chain connects TRBV21-1 to TRBJ1-5; the DNA was not used to check the table's D call, TRBD1. TRBV21-1 is labeled a pseudogene. The CDR3 runs to 13 residues. CDR3 residues: CASKNRGLQPQHF. The CDR3 DNA reads TGTGCCAGCAAGAACAGGGGGCTTCAGCCCCAGCATTTT.

V and J are TRBV6-4 and TRBJ2-7; TRBD2 might be the D (9 bases). CDR1 and CDR2 (germline): MRHNA, SNTAGT. Trimming shortened V by 8 bases and J by 4 bases, and 36 bases separated the two germline ends. The CDR3 is 20 amino acids. CDR3 sequence (DNA): TGTGCCAGCCATCTTAAGCAGGGGGCGTCTAGCGGGGACGGTTTGTACGAGCAGTACTTC. Amino acid sequence: CASHLKQGASSGDGLYEQYF.

The V call is TRBV24-1, the J call TRBJ2-3, with a possible D match to TRBD2 (6 bases). V gave up 5 bases and J gave up 3 bases, with 23 bases separating them. Looked up from germline, CDR1 is KGHDR and CDR2 is SFDVKD. The length of the CDR3 is 18 residues. CDR3 amino acids: CATSARRGRGLNTDTQYF. The CDR3 region has the DNA TGTGCCACCAGTGCCCGGCGGGGCCGGGGCCTAAATACAGATACGCAGTATTTT.

The V call is TRBV6-6, the J call TRBJ2-7, with D tentatively TRBD1 (5 bases). V was trimmed by 2 bases and J by 2 bases, leaving 13 bases between them. The CDR3 runs to 15 residues. Germline CDR1 and CDR2: MNHNY and SVGAGI (reference sequence). The CDR3 is CASSYATVSAYEQYF. The DNA of the CDR3 is TGTGCCAGCAGTTACGCGACAGTTTCAGCCTACGAGCAGTACTTC.

V and J are TRBV27 and TRBJ2-7; a possible D gene is TRBD2 (5 bases). Germline values: CDR1 MNHEY, CDR2 SMNVEV (reference sequence). Trimming left V 5 bases short and J 2 bases short, with 16 bases between. This CDR3 spans 15 amino acids. The CDR3 nucleotides are TGTGCCAGCAGTCCTCCTCAGACGGGAACCTACGAGCAGTACTTC. Translated: CASSPPQTGTYEQYF.

The chain recombines TRBV28 with TRBJ1-1; a weak D match, TRBD1 (5 bases). Trimming took 5 bases from V and 1 from J, leaving 17 bases between them. This CDR3 contains 16 residues. Germline V CDR1 and CDR2: MDHEN, SYDVKM. The CDR3 DNA reads TGTGCCAGCAGTACCACCCAATGGACACAGAACACTGAAGCTTTCTTT. It encodes CASSTTQWTQNTEAFF.

The gene calls are TRBV6-5 and TRBJ1-2; D is perhaps TRBD1 (5 bases). The CDR3 covers 14 residues. Trimming cost V 5 bases and J 1 base, with 11 bases left between them. Germline values: CDR1 MNHEY, CDR2 SVGAGI. The CDR3 sequence is CASSNSRGNYGYTF. The CDR3 region has the DNA TGTGCCAGCAGTAACAGTAGGGGTAACTATGGCTACACCTTC.

V is TRBV20-1 and J is TRBJ2-5; D uncertain. Per the germline V gene, CDR1 is DFQATT and CDR2 is SNEGSKA (reference sequence). V was clipped by 3 bases and J by 3 bases, with 14 bases between them. The CDR3 is 14 amino acids. This CDR3 reads CSASEVTRKETQYF. The CDR3, as DNA: TGCAGTGCTAGTGAGGTAACGAGGAAAGAGACCCAGTACTTC.

The rearrangement uses TRBV29-1 and TRBJ2-5; 9 bases agree with TRBD2. Per germline, CDR1 SQVTM and CDR2 ANQGSEA. This CDR3 is 13 amino acids long. Trimming at V came to 4 bases and at J to 4 bases, leaving 4 bases not matched to a gene. The CDR3 region is CSVGLRGGETQYF. In nucleotides, the CDR3 is TGCAGCGTTGGGTTGCGGGGGGGAGAGACCCAGTACTTC.

The chain has TRBV7-2 and TRBJ2-7, with 12 bases fitting TRBD2. The CDR3 covers 18 residues. Germline lookup yields CDR1 SGHTA and CDR2 FQGNSA. V trimming: 4 bases; J trimming: 7 bases; junction bases outside the gene matches: 17. For the CDR3, the DNA is TGTGCCAGCAGCTATGCTAGCGGGAGGGCCTACCCTGACGCGGAGCAGTACTTC. Protein sequence: CASSYASGRAYPDAEQYF.

The chain combines TRBV7-2 with TRBJ1-6, with TRBD1 matching over 9 bases. CDR3 length: 16 residues. The V segment lost 0 bases and the J segment 8 bases; nucleotides outside the gene matches: 5. Germline CDR1 is SGHTA and CDR2 is FQGNSA. The CDR3 loop reads CASSLAPGQGDSPLHF. The CDR3, as DNA: TGTGCCAGCAGCTTAGCGCCGGGACAGGGAGATTCACCCCTCCACTTT.

V and J are TRBV6-5 and TRBJ1-2; 9 positions agree with TRBD1. This CDR3 is 13 amino acids long. Trimming removed 0 bases from V and 8 bases from J; junction bases left unmatched: 1. Germline V CDR1 and CDR2: MNHEY, SVGAGI. The CDR3 protein is CASSYSDRGGYTF. As DNA, the CDR3 is TGTGCCAGCAGTTACTCAGACAGGGGGGGCTACACCTTC.

As DNA, the CDR3 is TGCGCCAGCAGCCAAGTCACGGGGAATACGCAGTATTTT. Residues: CASSQVTGNTQYF. The chain combines TRBV4-3 with TRBJ2-3; the D gene is possibly TRBD2 (5 bases). Trimming took 1 base from V and 7 from J, leaving 9 bases between them. Looked up from germline, CDR1 is LGHNA and CDR2 is YSLEER. This CDR3 spans 13 amino acids.

The V call is TRBV29-1, the J call TRBJ2-3, with D perhaps TRBD2 (6 bases). Germline V gives CDR1 SQVTM, CDR2 ANQGSEA. The CDR3 spans 14 residues. V was pared by 3 bases and J by 0 bases, with 10 bases between. The CDR3: CSVDKGLSTDTQYF. The CDR3 DNA reads as TGCAGCGTTGACAAGGGACTTAGCACAGATACGCAGTATTTT.

The chain employs TRBV7-9 and TRBJ2-3; 7 bases match TRBD2. The CDR3 covers 15 residues. V shed 10 bases and J 4 bases; nucleotides not matched to a gene: 14. Germline values: CDR1 SEHNR, CDR2 FQNEAQ (reference sequence). The CDR3 is CAIARGRGVADTQYF. CDR3 in DNA: TGTGCCATTGCCCGGGGTCGGGGGGTTGCAGATACGCAGTATTTT.

The chain carries TRBV6-1 and TRBJ2-1; D remains unclear. The CDR3 is 13 amino acids. V was shortened by 1 base and J by 5 bases, with 6 bases between the two germline ends. Per the germline V gene, CDR1 is MNHNS and CDR2 is SASEGT. The CDR3 DNA follows: TGTGCCAGCAGTGAAGATGGAGACAATGAGCAGTTCTTC. Residues: CASSEDGDNEQFF.

CDR3 sequence: CASSLTKNIQYF. The DNA of the CDR3 is TGTGCCAGCAGCCTAACCAAAAACATTCAGTACTTC. The genes are TRBV7-2 and TRBJ2-4; D is uncertain. V lost 5 bases and J lost 2, with 4 bases in between. CDR1 and CDR2 from the germline V gene are SGHTA and FQGNSA. The CDR3 totals 12 residues. The complete variable domain, with remaining parts taken from reference TRBV7-2 and TRBJ2-4, reads GAGVSQSPSNKVTEKGKDVELRCDPISGHTALYWYRQSLGQGLEFLIYFQGNSAPDKSGLPSDRFSAERTGGSVSTLTIQRTQQEDSAVYLCASSLTKNIQYFGAGTRLSVL.

The chain links TRBV5-1 to TRBJ2-2; D call uncertain. CDR1 SGHRS and CDR2 YFSETQ come from the germline V gene. V lost 0 bases and J 1 base, leaving 7 bases between the germline ends. This CDR3 spans 15 amino acids. The CDR3: CASSLETRNTGELFF. The CDR3 bases are TGCGCCAGCAGCTTGGAGACAAGGAACACCGGGGAGCTGTTTTTT.

This rearrangement joins TRBV2 to TRBJ1-1; no firm D call. The germline V gene encodes CDR1 SNHLY and CDR2 FYNNEI. Trimming stripped 10 bases from V and 6 bases from J, with 12 bases between. CDR3 length: 11 amino acids. The CDR3 DNA sequence: TGTGCCATCCAACCGGTGGCTGAAGCTTTCTTT. Translated: CAIQPVAEAFF.

A few counts support this clone. The gene calls are TRBV7-3 and TRBJ1-5, with 7 bases lining up with TRBD1. Trimming removed 5 bases from V and 7 bases from J; junction bases left unmatched: 5. CDR1 is SGHTA and CDR2 is FQGTGA in the germline V gene. This CDR3 contains 13 residues. The CDR3 bases are TGTGCCAGCAGCGACAGGGCCCACCAGCCCCAGCATTTT. This gives the protein CASSDRAHQPQHF.

J is TRBJ2-1 and V is TRBV5-4, with 8 bases lining up with TRBD2. The CDR3 length is 15 residues. From germline, CDR1 is SGHNT and CDR2 YYREEE (reference sequence). Germline trimming cut 2 bases from V and 8 bases from J; bases unmatched to any gene: 9. CDR3 DNA: TGTGCCAGCAGCTTCCCTATAGCGGGGACCGATGAGCAGTTCTTC. It yields the protein CASSFPIAGTDEQFF.